Listed below are T cell receptor beta chains from one sample, sequenced in a study of OX40 agonist ivuxolimab in advanced cancers. Profiling relied on immunoSEQ multiplex PCR, and the TCRdb table lists in-frame clones only, not all of them. In the table there are 95,000 to 100,000 clones, about 80% of which are singletons. The sample consisted of CD4+ or CD8+ T cells sorted from blood, taken in a trial of the OX40 agonist ivuxolimab. All receptors come from an adult with an advanced solid tumor such as melanoma, head and neck, liver or kidney cancer. Both conserved end residues are trimmed from each CDR3. Each record gives: V gene, J gene, CDR3 protein.

v_call: TRBV11-2; j_call: TRBJ2-7; cdr3_aa: ASSLYYEQY
v_call: TRBV6-5; j_call: TRBJ2-7; cdr3_aa: ASRTGLGEQY
v_call: TRBV19; j_call: TRBJ2-5; cdr3_aa: ASQGRGGLETQY
v_call: TRBV30; j_call: TRBJ1-2; cdr3_aa: ACPAPGTLGYT
v_call: TRBV28; j_call: TRBJ2-4; cdr3_aa: ASSYGFLAKNIQY
v_call: TRBV7-2; j_call: TRBJ2-5; cdr3_aa: ASSSSGTGETQY
v_call: TRBV6-6; j_call: TRBJ1-5; cdr3_aa: ASRLKLGGNQPQH
v_call: TRBV6-4; j_call: TRBJ2-7; cdr3_aa: ASSALGGQQQY
v_call: TRBV2; j_call: TRBJ1-6; cdr3_aa: ASIRQGTDNSPLH
v_call: TRBV6-6; j_call: TRBJ2-7; cdr3_aa: ASSYSRGAHNEQY
v_call: TRBV19; j_call: TRBJ1-2; cdr3_aa: ASSRTGKVYGYT
v_call: TRBV28; j_call: TRBJ2-5; cdr3_aa: ASSLGTVQETQY
v_call: TRBV14; j_call: TRBJ1-5; cdr3_aa: ASSQSGSRQPQH
v_call: TRBV2; j_call: TRBJ1-5; cdr3_aa: ASSLQGNQPQH
v_call: TRBV19; j_call: TRBJ2-7; cdr3_aa: ASTRGPSYEQY
v_call: TRBV5-8; j_call: TRBJ2-7; cdr3_aa: ASSIQGGPYEQY
v_call: TRBV28; j_call: TRBJ2-5; cdr3_aa: ASSNPETQY
v_call: TRBV5-1; j_call: TRBJ2-7; cdr3_aa: ASSLVGEQY
v_call: TRBV27; j_call: TRBJ1-2; cdr3_aa: ASTGGWVRRGGNYGYT